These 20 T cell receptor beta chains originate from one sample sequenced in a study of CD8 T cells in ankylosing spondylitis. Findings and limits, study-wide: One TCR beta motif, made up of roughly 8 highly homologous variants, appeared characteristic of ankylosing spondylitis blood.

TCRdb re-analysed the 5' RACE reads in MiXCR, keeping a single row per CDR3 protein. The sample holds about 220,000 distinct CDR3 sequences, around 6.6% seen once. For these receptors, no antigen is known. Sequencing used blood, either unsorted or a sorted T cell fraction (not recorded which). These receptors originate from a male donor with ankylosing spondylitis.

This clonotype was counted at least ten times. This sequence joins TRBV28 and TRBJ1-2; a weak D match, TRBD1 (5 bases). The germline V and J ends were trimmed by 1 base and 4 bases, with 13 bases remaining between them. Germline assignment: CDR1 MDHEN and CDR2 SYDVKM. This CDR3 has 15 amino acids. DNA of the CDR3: TGTGCCAGCAGTTTATTCGGGGCCGCCCGCTATGGCTACACCTTC. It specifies CASSLFGAARYGYTF.

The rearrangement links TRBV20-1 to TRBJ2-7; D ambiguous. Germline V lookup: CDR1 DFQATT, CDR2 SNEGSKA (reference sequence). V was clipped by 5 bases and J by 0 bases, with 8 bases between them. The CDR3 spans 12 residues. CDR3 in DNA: TGCAGTGCTCCCCGCGGCTCCTACGAGCAGTACTTC. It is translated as CSAPRGSYEQYF.

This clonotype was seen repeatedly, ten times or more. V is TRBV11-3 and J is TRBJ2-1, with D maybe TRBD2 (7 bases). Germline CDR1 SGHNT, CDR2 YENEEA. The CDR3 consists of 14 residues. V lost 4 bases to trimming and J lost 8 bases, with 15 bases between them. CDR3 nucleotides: TGTGCCAGCAGCTCCTACCGAGGGGGGGATGAGCAGTTCTTC. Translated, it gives CASSSYRGGDEQFF.

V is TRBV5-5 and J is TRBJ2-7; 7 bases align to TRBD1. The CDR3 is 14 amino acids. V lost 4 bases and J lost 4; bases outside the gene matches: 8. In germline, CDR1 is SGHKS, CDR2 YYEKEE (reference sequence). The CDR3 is CASSPTNRGYEQYF. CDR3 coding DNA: TGTGCCAGCAGCCCGACGAACAGGGGTTACGAGCAGTACTTC.

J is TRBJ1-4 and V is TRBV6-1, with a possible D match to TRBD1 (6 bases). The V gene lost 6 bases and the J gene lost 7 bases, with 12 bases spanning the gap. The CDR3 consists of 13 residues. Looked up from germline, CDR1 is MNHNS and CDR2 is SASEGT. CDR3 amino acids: CASSKQGFEKLFF. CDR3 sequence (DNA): TGTGCCAGCAGCAAACAGGGTTTTGAAAAACTGTTTTTT.

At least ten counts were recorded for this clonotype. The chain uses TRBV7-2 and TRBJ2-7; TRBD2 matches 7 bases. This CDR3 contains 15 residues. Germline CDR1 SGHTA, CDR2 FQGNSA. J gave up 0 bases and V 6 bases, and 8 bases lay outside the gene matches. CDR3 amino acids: CASSHTRGSSYEQYF. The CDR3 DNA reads TGTGCCAGCAGTCATACGCGGGGGTCCTCCTACGAGCAGTACTTC.

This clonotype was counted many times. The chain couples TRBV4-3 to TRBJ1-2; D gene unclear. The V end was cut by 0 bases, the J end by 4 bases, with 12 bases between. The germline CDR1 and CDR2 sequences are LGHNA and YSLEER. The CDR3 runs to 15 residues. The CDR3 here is CASSQENGYFYGYTF. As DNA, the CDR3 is TGCGCCAGCAGCCAAGAGAACGGATATTTCTATGGCTACACCTTC.

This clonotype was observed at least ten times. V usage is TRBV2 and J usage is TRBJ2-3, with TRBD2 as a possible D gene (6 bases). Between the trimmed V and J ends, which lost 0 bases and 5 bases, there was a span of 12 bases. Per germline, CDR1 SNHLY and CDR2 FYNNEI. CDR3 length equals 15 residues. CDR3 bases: TGTGCCAGCAGTGAAGCCCTCTCGGGGGTAGATACGCAGTATTTT. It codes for CASSEALSGVDTQYF. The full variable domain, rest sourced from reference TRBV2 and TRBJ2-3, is EPEVTQTPSHQVTQMGQEVILRCVPISNHLYFYWYRQILGQKVEFLVSFYNNEISEKSEIFDDQFSVERPDGSNFTLKIRSTKLEDSAMYFCASSEALSGVDTQYFGPGTRLTVL.

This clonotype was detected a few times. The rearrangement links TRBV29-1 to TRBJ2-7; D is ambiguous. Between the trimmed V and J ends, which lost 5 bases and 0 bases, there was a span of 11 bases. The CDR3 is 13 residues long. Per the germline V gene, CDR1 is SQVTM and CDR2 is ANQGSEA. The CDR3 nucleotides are TGCAGCGTTCCTGGCGGAAGCTCCTACGAGCAGTACTTC. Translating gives CSVPGGSSYEQYF.

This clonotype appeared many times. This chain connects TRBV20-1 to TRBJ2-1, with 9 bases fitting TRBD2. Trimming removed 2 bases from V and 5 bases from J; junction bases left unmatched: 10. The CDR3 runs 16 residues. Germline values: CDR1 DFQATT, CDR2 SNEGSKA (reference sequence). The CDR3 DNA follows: TGCAGTGCTAGAACATCATGGCGGGAGGGGCACAATGAGCAGTTCTTC. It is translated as CSARTSWREGHNEQFF.

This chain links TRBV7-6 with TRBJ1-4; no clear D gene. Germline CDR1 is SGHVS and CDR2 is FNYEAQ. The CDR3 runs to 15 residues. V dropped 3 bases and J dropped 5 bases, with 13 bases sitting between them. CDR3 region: CASSFRTEGNEKLFF. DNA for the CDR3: TGTGCCAGCAGCTTCAGGACGGAGGGCAATGAAAAACTGTTTTTT.

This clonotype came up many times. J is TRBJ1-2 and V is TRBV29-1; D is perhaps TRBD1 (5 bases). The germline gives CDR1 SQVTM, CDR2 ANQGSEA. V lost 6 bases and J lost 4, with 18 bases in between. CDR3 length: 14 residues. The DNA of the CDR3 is TGCAGCGTCCTCCACAGGATTGGGAGCTATGGCTACACCTTC. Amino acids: CSVLHRIGSYGYTF.

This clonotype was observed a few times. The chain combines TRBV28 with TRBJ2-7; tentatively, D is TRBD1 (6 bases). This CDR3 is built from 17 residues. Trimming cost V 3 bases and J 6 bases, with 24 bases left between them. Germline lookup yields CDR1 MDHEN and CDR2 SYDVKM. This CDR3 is CASSFGLHEYRVREQYF. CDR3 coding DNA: TGTGCCAGCAGTTTTGGCCTACACGAATACAGGGTACGCGAGCAGTACTTC.

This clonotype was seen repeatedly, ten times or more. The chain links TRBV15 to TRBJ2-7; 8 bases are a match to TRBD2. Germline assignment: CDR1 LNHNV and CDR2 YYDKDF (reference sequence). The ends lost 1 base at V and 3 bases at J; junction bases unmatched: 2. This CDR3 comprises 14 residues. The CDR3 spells CATSRVGGDYEQYF. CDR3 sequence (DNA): TGTGCCACCAGCAGAGTCGGGGGGGACTACGAGCAGTACTTC. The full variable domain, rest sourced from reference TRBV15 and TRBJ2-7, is DAMVIQNPRYQVTQFGKPVTLSCSQTLNHNVMYWYQQKSSQAPKLLFHYYDKDFNNEADTPDNFQSRRPNTSFCFLDIRSPGLGDTAMYLCATSRVGGDYEQYFGPGTRLTVT.

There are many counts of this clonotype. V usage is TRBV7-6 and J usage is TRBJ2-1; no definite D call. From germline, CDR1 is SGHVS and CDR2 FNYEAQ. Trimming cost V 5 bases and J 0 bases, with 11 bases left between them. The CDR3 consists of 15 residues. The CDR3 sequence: CASSETWSSYNEQFF. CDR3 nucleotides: TGTGCCAGCAGCGAAACATGGAGCTCCTACAATGAGCAGTTCTTC.

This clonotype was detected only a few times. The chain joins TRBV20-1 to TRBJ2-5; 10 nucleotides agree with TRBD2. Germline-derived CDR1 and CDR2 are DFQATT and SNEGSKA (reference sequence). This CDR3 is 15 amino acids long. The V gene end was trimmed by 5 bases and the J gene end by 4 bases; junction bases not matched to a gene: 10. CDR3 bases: TGCAGTGCTTCCACCCCTAGCGGGAGTCGAGAGACCCAGTACTTC. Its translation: CSASTPSGSRETQYF.

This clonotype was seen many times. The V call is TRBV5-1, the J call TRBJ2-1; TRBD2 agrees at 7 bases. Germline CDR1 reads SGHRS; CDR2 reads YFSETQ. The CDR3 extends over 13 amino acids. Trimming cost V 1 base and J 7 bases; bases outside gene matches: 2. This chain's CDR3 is CASSLTGGNEQFF. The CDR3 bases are TGCGCCAGCAGCTTGACGGGAGGTAATGAGCAGTTCTTC.

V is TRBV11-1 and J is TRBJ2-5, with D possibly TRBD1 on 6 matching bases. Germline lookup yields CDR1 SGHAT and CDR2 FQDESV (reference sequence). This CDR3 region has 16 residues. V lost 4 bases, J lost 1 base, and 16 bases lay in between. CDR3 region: CASSSRTDKRQETQYF. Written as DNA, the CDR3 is TGTGCCAGCAGCTCGCGGACAGACAAACGCCAAGAGACCCAGTACTTC.

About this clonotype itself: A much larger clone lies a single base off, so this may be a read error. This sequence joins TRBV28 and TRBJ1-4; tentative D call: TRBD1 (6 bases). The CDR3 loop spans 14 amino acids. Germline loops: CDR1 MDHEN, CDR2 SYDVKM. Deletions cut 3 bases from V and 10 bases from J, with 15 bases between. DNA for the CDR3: TGTGCCAGCAGTTTTACAGGGTTGGGTGTAAAACTGTTTTTT. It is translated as CASSFTGLGVKLFF.

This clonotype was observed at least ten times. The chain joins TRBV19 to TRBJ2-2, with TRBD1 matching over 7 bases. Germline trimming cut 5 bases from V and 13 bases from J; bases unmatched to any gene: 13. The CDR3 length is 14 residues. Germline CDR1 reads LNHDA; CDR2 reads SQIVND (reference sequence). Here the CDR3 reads CASSPDGQVLGLFF. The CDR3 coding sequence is TGTGCCAGTAGTCCTGACGGACAGGTCCTGGGGCTGTTTTTT.